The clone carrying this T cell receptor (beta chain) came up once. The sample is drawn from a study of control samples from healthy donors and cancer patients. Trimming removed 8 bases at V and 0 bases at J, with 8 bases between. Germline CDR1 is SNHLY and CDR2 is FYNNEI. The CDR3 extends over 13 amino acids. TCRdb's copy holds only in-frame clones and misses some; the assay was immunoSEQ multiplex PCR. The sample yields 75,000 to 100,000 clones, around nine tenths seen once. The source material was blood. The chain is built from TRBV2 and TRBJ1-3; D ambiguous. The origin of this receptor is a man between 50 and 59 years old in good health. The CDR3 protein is CASAGTSGNTIYF. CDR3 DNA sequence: TGTGCCAGCGCCGGCACCTCTGGAAACACCATATATTTT.